This TCR beta chain stems from a study of cytomegalovirus exposure and HLA in healthy donors. Study outcomes and limitations: The authors listed 150 to 200 TCR beta chains as cytomegalovirus-associated. As confirmed in vitro, three CMV-associated chains were specific for CMV antigens. Relative to the approximately 630-donor mean, N-insertions were reportedly fewer in an Asian-associated ancestry cluster in a later analysis.

A multiplex PCR was run with 60 Vbeta primers and 13 Jbeta primers. TCRdb's copy holds only in-frame clones and misses some; the assay was immunoSEQ multiplex PCR. The sample has around 150,000 clones; about 75% are singletons. As to this clone: The antigen is not known.

The CDR3 has 14 residues. Germline V gene data show CDR1 as SGHNT and CDR2 as YYREEE (reference sequence). V was cut by 1 base and J by 2 bases, with 9 bases left in between. The source is a woman aged 45-65 years in good health and CMV-seropositive. The V and J genes are TRBV5-4 and TRBJ1-2; D is possibly TRBD1 (5 bases). Sequencing input: PBMCs. The CDR3 loop reads CASSLTTANYGYTF. The CDR3 DNA follows: TGTGCCAGCAGCTTGACGACAGCGAACTATGGCTACACCTTC.